The 16 T cell receptor beta chains below all came from one sample that was sequenced in a study of OX40 agonist ivuxolimab in advanced cancers. The method was immunoSEQ multiplex PCR; TCRdb's version includes in-frame clones alone and lacks a portion of them. The table records roughly 93,000 clones, under 90% of them present only once. This specimen consisted of CD4+ or CD8+ T cells sorted from blood, obtained in a trial of the OX40 agonist ivuxolimab. Every receptor here comes from an adult with an advanced solid tumor such as melanoma, head and neck, liver or kidney cancer.

This clone was observed a single time. The J gene is TRBJ2-5, the V gene TRBV15; TRBD1 matches 9 bases. There are 16 residues in the CDR3. CDR1 LNHNV and CDR2 YYDKDF come from the germline V gene (reference sequence). V lost 0 bases and J lost 5; bases outside the gene matches: 7. The CDR3 loop reads CATSRDPPTGGETQYF. The CDR3 DNA reads TGTGCCACCAGCAGAGATCCTCCCACAGGGGGCGAGACCCAGTACTTC.

The chain joins TRBV18 to TRBJ1-2; D gene uncertain. There are 12 residues in the CDR3. V gave up 5 bases and J gave up 6 bases, with 10 bases separating them. CDR1 is KGHSH and CDR2 is LQKENI in the germline V gene. The CDR3 DNA follows: TGTGCCAGCTCAATTTCCGGGGATGGCTACACCTTC. It specifies CASSISGDGYTF.

The chain employs TRBV7-8 and TRBJ2-7, with a weak D call TRBD2 (7 bases). Germline V gene sequence: CDR1 SGHVS, CDR2 FQNEAQ. The CDR3 covers 14 residues. V dropped 5 bases and J dropped 2 bases, with 13 bases sitting between them. Here the CDR3 reads CASSPRGGAYEQYF. The CDR3 DNA reads TGTGCCAGCAGCCCGAGGGGGGGCGCCTACGAGCAGTACTTC.

This chain links TRBV5-1 with TRBJ1-1, with D possibly being TRBD1 (6 bases). This CDR3 comprises 14 residues. V was cut by 5 bases and J by 1 base, with 12 bases left in between. CDR1 SGHRS and CDR2 YFSETQ come from the germline V gene. In DNA form, the CDR3 reads TGCGCCAGCAGTACACAGGGACAGAACACTGAAGCTTTCTTT. This encodes CASSTQGQNTEAFF.

This rearrangement joins TRBV5-1 to TRBJ2-1, with D possibly TRBD1 on 7 matching bases. The V end lost 4 bases, the J end lost 7 bases, and 21 bases lay between the germline ends. Looked up from germline, CDR1 is SGHRS and CDR2 is YFSETQ. This CDR3 has 16 residues. CDR3 region: CASSGGGQPWRNEQFF. CDR3 in DNA: TGCGCCAGCAGCGGAGGGGGACAGCCTTGGCGAAATGAGCAGTTCTTC.

The chain is built from TRBV5-5 and TRBJ1-1; D unclear. The CDR3 is 14 amino acids. Trimming left V 6 bases short and J 3 bases short, with 15 bases between. Germline V gene data show CDR1 as SGHKS and CDR2 as YYEKEE (reference sequence). The CDR3 DNA sequence: TGTGCCAGCACCCCTAGTATCCGGGACACTGAAGCTTTCTTT. It is translated as CASTPSIRDTEAFF.

The rearrangement uses TRBV5-1 and TRBJ2-2; TRBD2 agrees at 9 bases. Germline V lookup: CDR1 SGHRS, CDR2 YFSETQ. V shed 4 bases and J 4 bases; nucleotides not matched to a gene: 8. The length of the CDR3 is 16 residues. CDR3 residues: CASSPPGLAGTGELFF. The CDR3 region has the DNA TGCGCCAGCAGCCCCCCGGGACTAGCAGGCACCGGGGAGCTGTTTTTT.

The V gene is TRBV7-6, the J gene TRBJ1-1; a possible D gene is TRBD1 (5 bases). CDR3 size: 13 residues. V shed 5 bases and J shed 5 bases, with 12 bases lying between them. Germline V gene lookup returns CDR1 SGHVS and CDR2 FNYEAQ. DNA for the CDR3: TGTGCCAGCAGCATCGGGGACGGTACTGAAGCTTTCTTT. This encodes CASSIGDGTEAFF.

This clone was recorded once. CDR3 DNA sequence: TGTGCCAGCAGCCAAGACAGGGACCCCTACAATGAGCAGTTCTTC. It is translated as CASSQDRDPYNEQFF. This chain links TRBV6-1 with TRBJ2-1; 7 nucleotides align to TRBD1. CDR3 length equals 15 residues. The V gene's germline CDR1 is MNHNS and CDR2 SASEGT. The V and J ends lost 6 bases and 2 bases, in that order; junction bases with no gene match: 7.

V gene TRBV11-1 combines with J gene TRBJ1-2, with a tentative D call TRBD1 (5 bases). V lost 0 bases to trimming and J lost 4 bases, with 9 bases between them. The CDR3 has 14 residues. The V gene's germline CDR1 is SGHAT and CDR2 FQDESV (reference sequence). DNA for the CDR3: TGTGCCAGCAGCTTAGCGGGGGTCCCCTATGGCTACACCTTC. Translating it yields CASSLAGVPYGYTF.

The chain has TRBV29-1 and TRBJ1-2; no firm D call. In germline, CDR1 is SQVTM, CDR2 ANQGSEA. V was clipped by 6 bases and J by 2 bases, with 13 bases between them. The CDR3 spans 13 residues. In nucleotides, the CDR3 is TGCAGCGTCCCCTTGGGCCCCAACTATGGCTACACCTTC. Translation: CSVPLGPNYGYTF.

The chain recombines TRBV28 with TRBJ2-5, with D maybe TRBD2 (5 bases). The V gene's germline CDR1 is MDHEN and CDR2 SYDVKM. The V end was cut by 0 bases, the J end by 4 bases, with 12 bases between. This CDR3 is 15 amino acids long. The CDR3 DNA sequence: TGTGCCAGCAGTTTATGGGTCGGGGTCGGAGAGACCCAGTACTTC. Translating it yields CASSLWVGVGETQYF.

The chain combines TRBV27 with TRBJ1-6; 7 nucleotides match TRBD1. The CDR3 has 14 amino acids. CDR1 is MNHEY, CDR2 SMNVEV, per germline (reference sequence). V was clipped by 7 bases and J by 6 bases; unmatched bases: 6. Written as DNA, the CDR3 is TGTGCCAGCAACCTTGGACAGGTTAATTCACCCCTCCACTTT. This gives the protein CASNLGQVNSPLHF.

J is TRBJ1-1 and V is TRBV28, with D unclear. Germline CDR1 and CDR2: MDHEN and SYDVKM. Deletions cut 6 bases from V and 1 base from J, with 9 bases between. The CDR3 totals 13 residues. CDR3 DNA sequence: TGTGCCAGCAGGGTCAGCCGGAACACTGAAGCTTTCTTT. It translates to CASRVSRNTEAFF.

The rearrangement links TRBV2 to TRBJ2-1; 12 bases are a match to TRBD2. The V and J ends lost 10 bases and 7 bases, in that order; junction bases with no gene match: 8. CDR1 is SNHLY, CDR2 FYNNEI, per germline. The CDR3 runs 14 residues. The CDR3 DNA is TGTGCCACCGCCCTAGCGGGAGGGAGAAATGAGCAGTTCTTC. Amino acids: CATALAGGRNEQFF. Full variable domain (missing parts from reference TRBV2 and TRBJ2-1): EPEVTQTPSHQVTQMGQEVILRCVPISNHLYFYWYRQILGQKVEFLVSFYNNEISEKSEIFDDQFSVERPDGSNFTLKIRSTKLEDSAMYFCATALAGGRNEQFFGPGTRLTVL.

The chain recombines TRBV5-6 with TRBJ1-1, with D uncertain. This CDR3 contains 13 residues. V was trimmed by 0 bases and J by 7 bases, leaving 10 bases between them. CDR1 is SGHDT, CDR2 YYEEEE, per germline. The CDR3 DNA is TGTGCCAGCAGCTTGGGGCCCGTCCTTGAAGCTTTCTTT. Translated: CASSLGPVLEAFF. Full variable domain (missing parts from reference TRBV5-6 and TRBJ1-1): DAGVTQSPTHLIKTRGQQVTLRCSPKSGHDTVSWYQQALGQGPQFIFQYYEEEERQRGNFPDRFSGHQFPNYSSELNVNALLLGDSALYLCASSLGPVLEAFFGQGTRLTVV.